This T cell receptor (beta chain) is from a study of T cells in Graves' hyperthyroidism and ophthalmopathy. Disease duration under 2 months; hyperthyroidism patients were aged 18 to 65. Researchers took RNA transcripts and amplified the TCR beta CDR3 regions from them. HTBI primers were used for first-round RT-PCR of the TCR CDR3. TCRdb reprocessed the multiplex PCR reads via MiXCR and lists one record per CDR3 protein. The sample consists of hundreds of thousands of distinct CDR3 sequences, over 35% of them appearing once. Germline V CDR1 and CDR2: LNHDA, SQIVND (reference sequence). V lost 4 bases and J 5 bases, leaving 18 bases between the germline ends. The CDR3 extends over 16 amino acids.

The chain links TRBV19 to TRBJ1-5; D is possibly TRBD1 (6 bases). The TCR sequence derives from a man between 18 and 35 years old with Graves' hyperthyroidism. Material for sequencing was blood. CDR3 bases: TGTGCCAGTAGTACCAGTTCGACGGGGGGCGATCAGCCCCAGCATTTT. This sequence encodes CASSTSSTGGDQPQHF.